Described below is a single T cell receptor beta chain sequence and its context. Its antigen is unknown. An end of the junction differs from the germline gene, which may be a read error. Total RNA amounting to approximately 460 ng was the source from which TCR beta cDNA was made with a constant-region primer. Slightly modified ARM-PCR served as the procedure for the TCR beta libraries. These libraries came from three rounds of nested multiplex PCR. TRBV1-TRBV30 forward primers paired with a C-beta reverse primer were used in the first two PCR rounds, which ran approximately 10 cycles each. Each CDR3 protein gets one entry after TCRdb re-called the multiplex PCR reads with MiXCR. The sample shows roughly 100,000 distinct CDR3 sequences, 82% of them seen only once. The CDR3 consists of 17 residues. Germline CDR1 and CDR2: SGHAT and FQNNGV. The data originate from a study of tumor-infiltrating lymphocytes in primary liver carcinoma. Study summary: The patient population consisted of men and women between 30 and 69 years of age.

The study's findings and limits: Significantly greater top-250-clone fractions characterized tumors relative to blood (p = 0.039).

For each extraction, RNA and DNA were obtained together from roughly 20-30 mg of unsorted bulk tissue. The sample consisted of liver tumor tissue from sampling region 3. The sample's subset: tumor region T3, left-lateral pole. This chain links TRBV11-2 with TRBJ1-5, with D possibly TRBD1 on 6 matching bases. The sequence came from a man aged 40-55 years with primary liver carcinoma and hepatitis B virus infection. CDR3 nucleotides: TGTGCCAGCAGCTTAGTAGTGCTAACAGGGAGCAATCAGCTCCAGCATTTT. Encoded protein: CASSLVVLTGSNQLQHF. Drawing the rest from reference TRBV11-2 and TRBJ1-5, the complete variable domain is EAGVAQSPRYKIIEKRQSVAFWCNPISGHATLYWYQQILGQGPKLLIQFQNNGVVDDSQLPKDRFSAERLKGVDSTLKIQPAKLEDSAVYLCASSLVVLTGSNQLQHFGDGTRLSIL.